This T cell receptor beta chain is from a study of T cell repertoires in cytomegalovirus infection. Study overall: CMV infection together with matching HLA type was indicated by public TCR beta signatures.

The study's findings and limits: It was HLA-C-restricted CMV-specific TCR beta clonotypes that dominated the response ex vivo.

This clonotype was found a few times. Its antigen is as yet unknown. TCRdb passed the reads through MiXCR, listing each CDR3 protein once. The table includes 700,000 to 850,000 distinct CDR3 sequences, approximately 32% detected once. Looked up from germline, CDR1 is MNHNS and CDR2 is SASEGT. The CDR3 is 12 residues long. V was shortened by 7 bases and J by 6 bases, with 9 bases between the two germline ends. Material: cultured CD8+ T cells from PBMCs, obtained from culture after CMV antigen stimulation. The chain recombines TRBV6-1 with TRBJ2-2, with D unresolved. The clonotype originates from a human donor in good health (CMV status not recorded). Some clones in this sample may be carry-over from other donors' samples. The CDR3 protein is CASMNEAGELFF. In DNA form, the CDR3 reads TGTGCCAGCATGAACGAAGCCGGGGAGCTGTTTTTT.